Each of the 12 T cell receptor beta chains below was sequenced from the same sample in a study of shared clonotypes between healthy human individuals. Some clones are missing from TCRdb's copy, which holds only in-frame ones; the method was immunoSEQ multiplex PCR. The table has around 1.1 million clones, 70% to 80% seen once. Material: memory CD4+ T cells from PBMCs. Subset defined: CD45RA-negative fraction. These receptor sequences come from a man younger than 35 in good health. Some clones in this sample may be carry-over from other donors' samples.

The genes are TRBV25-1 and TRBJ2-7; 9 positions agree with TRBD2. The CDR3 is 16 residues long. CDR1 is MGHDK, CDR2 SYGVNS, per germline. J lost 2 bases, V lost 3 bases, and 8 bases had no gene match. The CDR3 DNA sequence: TGTGCCAGCAGTGACGCCCTAGCGGGGAGCCCCTACGAGCAGTACTTC. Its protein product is CASSDALAGSPYEQYF.

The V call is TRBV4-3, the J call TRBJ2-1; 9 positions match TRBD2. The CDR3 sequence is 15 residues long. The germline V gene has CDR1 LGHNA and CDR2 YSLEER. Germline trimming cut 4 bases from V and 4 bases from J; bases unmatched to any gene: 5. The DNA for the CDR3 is TGCGCCAGCAGCCGAGGGACTAGCCTGTACAATGAGCAGTTCTTC. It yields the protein CASSRGTSLYNEQFF.

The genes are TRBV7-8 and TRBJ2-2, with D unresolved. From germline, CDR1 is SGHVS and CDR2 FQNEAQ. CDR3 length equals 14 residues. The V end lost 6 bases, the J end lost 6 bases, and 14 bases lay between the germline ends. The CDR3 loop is CASRSQPSAGELFF. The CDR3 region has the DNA TGTGCCAGCAGGTCACAGCCGTCCGCCGGGGAGCTGTTTTTT.

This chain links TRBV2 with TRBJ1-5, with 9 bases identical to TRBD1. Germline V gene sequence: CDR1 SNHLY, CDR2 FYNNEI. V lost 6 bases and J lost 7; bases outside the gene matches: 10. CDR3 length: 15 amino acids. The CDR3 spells CASRYDGTGTQPQHF. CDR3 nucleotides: TGTGCCAGCAGGTATGACGGGACAGGGACGCAGCCCCAGCATTTT.

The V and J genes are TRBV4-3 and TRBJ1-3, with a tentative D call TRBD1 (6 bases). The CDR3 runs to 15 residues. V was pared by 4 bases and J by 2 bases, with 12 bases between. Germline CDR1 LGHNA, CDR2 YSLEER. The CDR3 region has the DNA TGCGCCAGCAGCCGAACAGGGACCGCTGGAAACACCATATATTTT. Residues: CASSRTGTAGNTIYF.

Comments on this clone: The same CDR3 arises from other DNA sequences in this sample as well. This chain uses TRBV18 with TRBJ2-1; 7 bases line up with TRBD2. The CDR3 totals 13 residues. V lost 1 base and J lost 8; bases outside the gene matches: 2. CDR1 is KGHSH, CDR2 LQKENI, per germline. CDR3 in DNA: TGTGCCAGCTCACCACGACTAGCTGATGAGCAGTTCTTC. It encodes CASSPRLADEQFF.

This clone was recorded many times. The CDR3 bases are TGCGCCAGCAGCTTGGGGGCTTCCAATCAGCCCCAGCATTTT. It translates to CASSLGASNQPQHF. V gene TRBV5-1 combines with J gene TRBJ1-5; D gene unclear. The ends were cut back, 0 bases at V and 3 bases at J, with 7 bases in the middle. This CDR3 spans 14 amino acids. The germline gives CDR1 SGHRS, CDR2 YFSETQ.

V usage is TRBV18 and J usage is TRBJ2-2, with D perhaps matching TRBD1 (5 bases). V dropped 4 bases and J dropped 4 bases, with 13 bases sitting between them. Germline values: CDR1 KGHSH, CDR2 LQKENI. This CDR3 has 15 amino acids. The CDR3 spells CASSQGMAGTGELFF. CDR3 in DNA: TGTGCCAGCTCACAGGGGATGGCTGGCACCGGGGAGCTGTTTTTT.

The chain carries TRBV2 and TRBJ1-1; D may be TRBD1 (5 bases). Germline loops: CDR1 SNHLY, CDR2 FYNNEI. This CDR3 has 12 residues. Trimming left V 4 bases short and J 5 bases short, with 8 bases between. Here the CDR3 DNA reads TGTGCCAGCAGTGGGGGGAAGACTGAAGCTTTCTTT. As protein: CASSGGKTEAFF.

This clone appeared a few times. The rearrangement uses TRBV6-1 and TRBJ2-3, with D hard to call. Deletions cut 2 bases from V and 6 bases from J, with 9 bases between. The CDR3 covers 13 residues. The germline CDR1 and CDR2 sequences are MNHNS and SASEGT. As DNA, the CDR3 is TGTGCCAGCAGTGAAAATAACGGGGATACGCAGTATTTT. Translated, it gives CASSENNGDTQYF.

In DNA, the CDR3 is TGCGCCAGCAGTGAGTCAGGAGTAGCGGGAGGGCGGGAGAAGACCCAGTACTTC. Protein: CASSESGVAGGREKTQYF. The rearrangement links TRBV10-2 to TRBJ2-5; 11 nucleotides line up with TRBD2. V lost 0 bases to trimming and J lost 6 bases; unmatched junction nucleotides: 12. The CDR3 is 18 amino acids. The V gene's germline CDR1 is WSHSY and CDR2 SAAADI.

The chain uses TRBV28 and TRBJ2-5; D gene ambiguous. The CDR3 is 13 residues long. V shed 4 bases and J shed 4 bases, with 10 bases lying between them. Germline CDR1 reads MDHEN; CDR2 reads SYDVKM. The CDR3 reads CASSSRPPETQYF. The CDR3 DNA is TGTGCCAGCAGTTCAAGGCCACCAGAGACCCAGTACTTC.